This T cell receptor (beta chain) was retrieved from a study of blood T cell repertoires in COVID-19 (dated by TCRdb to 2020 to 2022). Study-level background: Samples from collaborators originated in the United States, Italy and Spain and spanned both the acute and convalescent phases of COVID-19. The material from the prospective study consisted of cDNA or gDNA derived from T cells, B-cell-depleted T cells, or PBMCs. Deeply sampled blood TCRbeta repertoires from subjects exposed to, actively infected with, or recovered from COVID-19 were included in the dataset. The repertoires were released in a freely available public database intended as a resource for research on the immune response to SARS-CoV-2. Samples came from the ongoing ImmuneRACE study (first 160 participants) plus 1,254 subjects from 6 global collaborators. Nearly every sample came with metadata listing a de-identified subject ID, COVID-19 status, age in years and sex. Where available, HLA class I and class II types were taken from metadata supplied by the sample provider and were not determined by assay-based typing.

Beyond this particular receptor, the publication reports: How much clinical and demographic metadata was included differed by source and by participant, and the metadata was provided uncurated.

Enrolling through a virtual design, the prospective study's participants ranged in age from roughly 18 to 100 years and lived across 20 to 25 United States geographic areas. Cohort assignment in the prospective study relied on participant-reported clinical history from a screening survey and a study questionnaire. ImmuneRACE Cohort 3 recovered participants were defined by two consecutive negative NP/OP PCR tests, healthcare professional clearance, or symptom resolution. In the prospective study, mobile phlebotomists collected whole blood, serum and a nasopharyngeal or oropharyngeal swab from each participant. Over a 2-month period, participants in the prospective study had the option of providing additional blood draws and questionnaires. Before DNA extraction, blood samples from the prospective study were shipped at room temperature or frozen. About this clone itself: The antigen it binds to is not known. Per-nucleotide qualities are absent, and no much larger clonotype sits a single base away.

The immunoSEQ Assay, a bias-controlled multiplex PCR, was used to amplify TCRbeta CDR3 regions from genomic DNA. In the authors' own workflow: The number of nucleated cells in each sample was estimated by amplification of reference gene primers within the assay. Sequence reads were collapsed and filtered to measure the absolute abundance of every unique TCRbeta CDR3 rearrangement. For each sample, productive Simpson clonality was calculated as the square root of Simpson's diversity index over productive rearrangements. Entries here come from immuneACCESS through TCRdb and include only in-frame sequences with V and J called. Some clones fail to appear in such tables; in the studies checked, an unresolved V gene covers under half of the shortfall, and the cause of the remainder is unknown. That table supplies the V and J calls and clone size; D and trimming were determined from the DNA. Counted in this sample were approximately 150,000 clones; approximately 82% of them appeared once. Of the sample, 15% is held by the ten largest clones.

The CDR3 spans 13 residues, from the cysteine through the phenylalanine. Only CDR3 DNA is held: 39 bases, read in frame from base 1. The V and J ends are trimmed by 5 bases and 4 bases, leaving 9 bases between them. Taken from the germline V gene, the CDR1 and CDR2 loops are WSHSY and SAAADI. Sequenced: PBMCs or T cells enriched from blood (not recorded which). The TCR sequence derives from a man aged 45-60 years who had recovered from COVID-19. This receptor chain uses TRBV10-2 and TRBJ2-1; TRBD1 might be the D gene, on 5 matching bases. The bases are TGCGCCAGCAGTCAGACAGAATACAATGAGCAGTTCTTC. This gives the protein CASSQTEYNEQFF.